The rows below give T cell receptor beta chains drawn from one sample of a study of T cells in Graves' hyperthyroidism and ophthalmopathy. One entry per CDR3 protein, called by TCRdb with MiXCR from the multiplex PCR reads. The sample lists a few hundred thousand distinct CDR3 sequences, 12% to 15% occurring once. The sequencing input was blood. The receptors originated from a woman under 30 with Graves' hyperthyroidism. Each CDR3 is given with its conserved first and last residue. D genes are given only for firm matches. A clone size is listed for some rows: how often the clone was seen (once, few, many), or a class if it is expanded.

size: many
D: NA
V: TRBV28
J: TRBJ2-5
DNA: TGTGCCAGCAGTTTAGGTGGCCTTGCACATTGGGAAGAGACCCAGTACTTC
CDR3: CASSLGGLAHWEETQYF

size: many
D: TRBD2
V: TRBV11-2
J: TRBJ2-7
DNA: TGTGCCAGCAGTCTAGCGGGAGAGCGCGAGCAGTACTTC
CDR3: CASSLAGEREQYF

size: many
D: NA
V: TRBV20-1
J: TRBJ1-4
DNA: TGCAGTGCTATTAACACGGGGAATAATGAAAAACTGTTTTTT
CDR3: CSAINTGNNEKLFF

size: many
D: NA
V: TRBV28
J: TRBJ1-5
DNA: TGTGCCAGCAGGTTGGGGGGTGCCAATCAGCCCCAGCATTTT
CDR3: CASRLGGANQPQHF

size: NA
D: NA
V: TRBV3-1
J: TRBJ2-1
DNA: TGTGCCAGCAGCCGTACCTCAGGTACCCGGGGTCATGAGCAGTTCTTC
CDR3: CASSRTSGTRGHEQFF

size: many
D: NA
V: TRBV7-2
J: TRBJ1-1
DNA: TGTGCCAGCAGCTTGAGGCAGACCAAAGGCGGCACTGAAGCTTTCTTT
CDR3: CASSLRQTKGGTEAFF

size: many
D: TRBD1
V: TRBV7-8
J: TRBJ1-1
DNA: TGTGCCAGCAGCTTGTGGACAGGGGGTGCGGCCAGTGAAGCTTTCTTT
CDR3: CASSLWTGGAASEAFF

size: many
D: NA
V: TRBV6-1
J: TRBJ2-1
DNA: TGTGCCAGCAGGGTGGGACTCCCCTACAATGAGCAGTTCTTC
CDR3: CASRVGLPYNEQFF

size: few
D: NA
V: TRBV28
J: TRBJ1-5
DNA: TGTGCCAGCAGTTTACTCCAGGCCCTCGGCAATCAGCCCCAGCATTTT
CDR3: CASSLLQALGNQPQHF

size: NA
D: NA
V: TRBV7-6
J: TRBJ1-4
DNA: TGTGCCAGCAGCTTTTCCGGGGGGAATGAAAAACTGTTTTTT
CDR3: CASSFSGGNEKLFF

size: many
D: TRBD1
V: TRBV20-1
J: TRBJ2-7
DNA: TGCAGTGCTAGGGGGACAGGGGTAGGTTCGCCCTACGAGCAGTACTTC
CDR3: CSARGTGVGSPYEQYF

size: many
D: NA
V: TRBV9
J: TRBJ2-2
DNA: TGTGCCAGCAGCGTAGCTTTGGAAATCGGGGAGCTGTTTTTT
CDR3: CASSVALEIGELFF

size: many
D: TRBD2
V: TRBV7-9
J: TRBJ2-3
DNA: TGTGCCAGCAGCTTACCCCTGGGACTAGCGGGGGGAGATACGCAGTATTTT
CDR3: CASSLPLGLAGGDTQYF

size: NA
D: NA
V: TRBV5-8
J: TRBJ1-1
DNA: TGTGCCAGCAGCCTGTTTGGTGGGGGCGGCGGTGAAGCTTTCTTT
CDR3: CASSLFGGGGGEAFF

size: few
D: TRBD1
V: TRBV9
J: TRBJ2-5
DNA: TGTGCCAGCAGCGTGGGGACAGGGGAAGAAGAGACCCAGTACTTC
CDR3: CASSVGTGEEETQYF

size: many
D: TRBD2
V: TRBV7-9
J: TRBJ2-1
DNA: TGTGCCAGCAGCTTAGCGGGACGAAGCGGGAGGTTCAATGAGCAGTTCTTC
CDR3: CASSLAGRSGRFNEQFF

size: few
D: TRBD1
V: TRBV19
J: TRBJ2-3
DNA: TGTGCCAGTAGCCCAGACAGGGGGCGAGCTACCTCGGGGTATTTT
CDR3: CASSPDRGRATSGYF